These 24 T cell receptor beta chains came from one sample sequenced in a study of tumor-infiltrating lymphocytes in localized non-small cell lung cancer. Using immunoSEQ multiplex PCR, the repertoire was profiled, and TCRdb retains in-frame clones only, with some absent. The table records fewer than 25,000 clones, 73% of them present only once. What was sequenced was lung tumor tissue. The receptor source for this set is a human donor with non-small cell lung cancer.

This clone was seen just once. The CDR3, as DNA: TGTGCCCATGGGCCCGGAACAGGATCCTATGGCTACACCTTC. It is translated as CAHGPGTGSYGYTF. The rearrangement uses TRBV10-3 and TRBJ1-2; D might be TRBD1 (5 bases). The CDR3 contains 14 residues. Germline V gives CDR1 ENHRY, CDR2 SYGVKD. V was cut by 11 bases and J by 4 bases, with 20 bases left in between.

The rearrangement links TRBV13 to TRBJ1-6; D is uncertain. V was trimmed by 2 bases and J by 8 bases, leaving 13 bases between them. Germline CDR1 PRHDT, CDR2 FYEKMQ (reference sequence). The CDR3 sequence is 15 residues long. The CDR3, as DNA: TGTGCCAGCAGCTTATACCGAGGGTTGGATTCACCCCTCCACTTT. Its protein product is CASSLYRGLDSPLHF.

The chain combines TRBV19 with TRBJ2-1; D not resolved. This CDR3 contains 16 residues. Trimming removed 3 bases at V and 8 bases at J, with 20 bases between. Germline V CDR1 and CDR2: LNHDA, SQIVND (reference sequence). The CDR3 bases are TGTGCCAGTAGTATCGCCGAGTTGTTGGGGTTCGATGAGCAGTTCTTC. Translating it yields CASSIAELLGFDEQFF. Combining the CDR3 with reference TRBV19 and TRBJ2-1 gives the whole variable domain DGGITQSPKYLFRKEGQNVTLSCEQNLNHDAMYWYRQDPGQGLRLIYYSQIVNDFQKGDIAEGYSVSREKKESFPLTVTSAQKNPTAFYLCASSIAELLGFDEQFFGPGTRLTVL.

The chain links TRBV19 to TRBJ1-5, with TRBD1 as a possible D gene (6 bases). V was shortened by 4 bases and J by 5 bases, with 15 bases between the two germline ends. This CDR3 has 15 residues. Germline CDR1 reads LNHDA; CDR2 reads SQIVND (reference sequence). In DNA, the CDR3 is TGTGCCAGTAGTACAAATTCAGGGGTTTATCAGCCCCAGCATTTT. Translation gives CASSTNSGVYQPQHF. The variable domain in full, with the rest retrieved from reference TRBV19 and TRBJ1-5, is DGGITQSPKYLFRKEGQNVTLSCEQNLNHDAMYWYRQDPGQGLRLIYYSQIVNDFQKGDIAEGYSVSREKKESFPLTVTSAQKNPTAFYLCASSTNSGVYQPQHFGDGTRLSIL.

CDR3 nucleotide sequence: TGTGCCAGCAGCTTAATCGTTGCCAGAAGCACAGATACGCAGTATTTT. It yields the protein CASSLIVARSTDTQYF. The V call is TRBV11-3, the J call TRBJ2-3; no definite D call. V lost 2 bases to trimming and J lost 0 bases, with 12 bases between them. The germline CDR1 and CDR2 sequences are SGHNT and YENEEA. The CDR3 covers 16 residues.

This sequence joins TRBV7-6 and TRBJ1-1, with D maybe TRBD1 (5 bases). The germline V gene has CDR1 SGHVS and CDR2 FNYEAQ. The CDR3 is 12 amino acids. The V gene lost 5 bases and the J gene lost 10 bases, with 14 bases spanning the gap. CDR3 protein: CASSLRDGRAFF. CDR3 sequence (DNA): TGTGCCAGCAGCCTTAGGGACGGGAGAGCTTTCTTT. Based on the CDR3 plus reference TRBV7-6 and TRBJ1-1, the full variable domain is GAGVSQSPRYKVTKRGQDVALRCDPISGHVSLYWYRQALGQGPEFLTYFNYEAQQDKSGLPNDRFSAERPEGSISTLTIQRTEQRDSAMYRCASSLRDGRAFFGQGTRLTVV.

V is TRBV6-6 and J is TRBJ1-5; the D gene is possibly TRBD1 (5 bases). V dropped 4 bases and J dropped 0 bases, with 10 bases sitting between them. The CDR3 consists of 15 residues. From germline, CDR1 is MNHNY and CDR2 SVGAGI (reference sequence). CDR3 DNA sequence: TGTGCCAGCAGTTGGGCGGGGCCTAGCAATCAGCCCCAGCATTTT. Translated: CASSWAGPSNQPQHF.

V and J are TRBV29-1 and TRBJ1-2; TRBD1 matches 9 bases. Looked up from germline, CDR1 is SQVTM and CDR2 is ANQGSEA. V shed 6 bases, J shed 1 base, and the junction held 9 bases outside the gene matches. The CDR3 has 15 amino acids. The CDR3 coding sequence is TGCAGCGTGACCGGGACAGGGAGTTTTAACTATGGCTACACCTTC. Translation: CSVTGTGSFNYGYTF. The whole variable domain, filled in from reference TRBV29-1 and TRBJ1-2, reads SAVISQKPSRDICQRGTSLTIQCQVDSQVTMMFWYRQQPGQSLTLIATANQGSEATYESGFVIDKFPISRPNLTFSTLTVSNMSPEDSSIYLCSVTGTGSFNYGYTFGSGTRLTVV.

The chain couples TRBV19 to TRBJ2-1, with TRBD2 matching over 7 bases. Germline V CDR1 and CDR2: LNHDA, SQIVND (reference sequence). Trimming removed 8 bases from V and 0 bases from J; junction bases left unmatched: 4. The CDR3 has 14 amino acids. The CDR3 nucleotides are TGTGCCAGTGTAGCGGGTATCTCCTACAATGAGCAGTTCTTC. Its protein product is CASVAGISYNEQFF.

The chain employs TRBV11-3 and TRBJ2-1; perhaps TRBD1 as D (5 bases). Germline V lookup: CDR1 SGHNT, CDR2 YENEEA. V was trimmed by 7 bases and J by 7 bases, leaving 14 bases between them. The CDR3 covers 13 residues. The CDR3 region has the DNA TGTGCCAGCAATGTTAGGGGTTTGAATGAGCAGTTCTTC. Its translation: CASNVRGLNEQFF.

CDR3 nucleotide sequence: TGTGCCAGCAGCCAAGGGACAGACTATAGCAATCAGCCCCAGCATTTT. The encoded protein is CASSQGTDYSNQPQHF. The rearrangement joins TRBV4-2 to TRBJ1-5, with D tentatively TRBD1 (6 bases). V was cut by 1 base and J by 0 bases, with 10 bases left in between. CDR3 length equals 16 residues. CDR1 LGHNA and CDR2 YNFKEQ come from the germline V gene.

This chain uses TRBV29-1 with TRBJ1-1, with D uncertain. Germline CDR1 reads SQVTM; CDR2 reads ANQGSEA. The CDR3 covers 11 residues. Trimming cost V 5 bases and J 3 bases, with 7 bases left between them. Here the CDR3 DNA reads TGCAGCGTTCTCAGTTACACTGAAGCTTTCTTT. It codes for CSVLSYTEAFF.

The V and J genes are TRBV7-9 and TRBJ1-5, with TRBD1 matching over 8 bases. V lost 5 bases and J lost 6; bases outside the gene matches: 15. There are 17 residues in the CDR3. Germline CDR1 reads SEHNR; CDR2 reads FQNEAQ (reference sequence). The CDR3 DNA sequence: TGTGCCAGCAGCAGCGGACAGGGCGCTGAAACGAGTCAGCCCCAGCATTTT. Residues: CASSSGQGAETSQPQHF.

By share, this clone counts as medium-sized. The chain couples TRBV12-5 to TRBJ1-1; D not resolved. Germline values: CDR1 LGHNT, CDR2 FRNRAP. The CDR3 is 12 residues long. V was trimmed by 8 bases and J by 7 bases, leaving 14 bases between them. This CDR3 reads CASPPGDLEAFF. The CDR3 coding sequence is TGTGCTAGTCCCCCGGGCGACCTTGAAGCTTTCTTT.

This sequence joins TRBV5-1 and TRBJ1-1; the D gene is possibly TRBD1 (6 bases). V was trimmed by 7 bases and J by 5 bases, leaving 18 bases between them. The CDR3 spans 14 residues. Germline V gene lookup returns CDR1 SGHRS and CDR2 YFSETQ. CDR3 in amino acids: CASSTGSPLTEAFF. CDR3 nucleotide sequence: TGCGCCAGCTCGACAGGCTCTCCCTTAACTGAAGCTTTCTTT.

Here the CDR3 DNA reads TGCGCCAGCAGCCAAGCCGGGGGCCCGATGGGAGCAGATACGCAGTATTTT. Amino acid sequence: CASSQAGGPMGADTQYF. The chain couples TRBV4-3 to TRBJ2-3; D may correspond to TRBD1 or TRBD2 (6 bases each). Trimming left V 1 base short and J 4 bases short, with 18 bases between. Germline CDR1 is LGHNA and CDR2 is YSLEER. The CDR3 spans 17 residues.

The chain couples TRBV5-1 to TRBJ2-1; 7 bases align to TRBD2. The CDR3 consists of 16 residues. Trimming cost V 0 bases and J 2 bases; bases outside gene matches: 5. The germline V gene encodes CDR1 SGHRS and CDR2 YFSETQ. CDR3 residues: CASSLAPGGAYNEQFF. CDR3 nucleotides: TGCGCCAGCAGCTTGGCCCCGGGGGGTGCCTACAATGAGCAGTTCTTC.

The chain joins TRBV5-5 to TRBJ2-5; perhaps TRBD2 as D (7 bases). The V gene lost 4 bases and the J gene lost 2 bases, with 12 bases spanning the gap. This CDR3 has 14 amino acids. CDR1 is SGHKS, CDR2 YYEKEE, per germline (reference sequence). In nucleotides, the CDR3 is TGTGCCAGCAGCGGGGCGGGGGCACAAGAGACCCAGTACTTC. The encoded protein is CASSGAGAQETQYF.

The rearrangement joins TRBV9 to TRBJ1-6; a possible D gene is TRBD1 (5 bases). The CDR3 is 16 amino acids. Trimming left V 2 bases short and J 0 bases short, with 9 bases between. Germline values: CDR1 SGDLS, CDR2 YYNGEE. This CDR3 reads CASSVGAFSYNSPLHF. DNA for the CDR3: TGTGCCAGCAGCGTTGGGGCTTTCTCCTATAATTCACCCCTCCACTTT.

V gene TRBV19 combines with J gene TRBJ1-1, with 8 bases identical to TRBD1. The junction had 3 bases not matched to a gene; V was cut back by 3 bases and J by 3 bases. Per germline, CDR1 LNHDA and CDR2 SQIVND (reference sequence). CDR3 size: 14 residues. The CDR3 nucleotides are TGTGCCAGTAGTATGGGACAGGACTACACTGAAGCTTTCTTT. Translating it yields CASSMGQDYTEAFF.

The chain is built from TRBV11-3 and TRBJ2-1; 10 positions agree with TRBD2. The CDR3 sequence is 16 residues long. Germline-derived CDR1 and CDR2 are SGHNT and YENEEA. With V trimmed by 2 bases and J by 2 bases, 3 bases remained unmatched. In DNA, the CDR3 is TGTGCCAGCAGCTTACTAAGCGGGGGGGCCTACAATGAGCAGTTCTTC. Encoded protein: CASSLLSGGAYNEQFF.

The genes are TRBV7-2 and TRBJ2-7; 8 bases are a match to TRBD1. V lost 1 base and J lost 1; bases outside the gene matches: 3. The CDR3 is 15 amino acids. CDR1 and CDR2 (germline): SGHTA, FQGNSA. The CDR3 here is CASSLVGTGSYEQYF. The DNA for the CDR3 is TGTGCCAGCAGCTTAGTGGGGACAGGTTCCTACGAGCAGTACTTC.

V is TRBV18 and J is TRBJ2-7; TRBD1 agrees at 8 bases. This CDR3 is built from 16 residues. V lost 2 bases to trimming and J lost 3 bases; unmatched junction nucleotides: 9. The germline V gene has CDR1 KGHSH and CDR2 LQKENI. CDR3 region: CASSPSLGQDNYEQYF. CDR3 nucleotides: TGTGCCAGCTCACCATCCCTGGGACAGGACAACTACGAGCAGTACTTC.

V is TRBV4-3 and J is TRBJ1-4; possible D gene TRBD1, 6 bases. This CDR3 region has 15 residues. Germline V gives CDR1 LGHNA, CDR2 YSLEER. Between the trimmed V and J ends, which lost 4 bases and 10 bases, there was a span of 19 bases. CDR3 coding DNA: TGCGCCAGCAGCCTCGGTGTAGGGGGGGTGGGAAAACTGTTTTTT. Amino acid sequence: CASSLGVGGVGKLFF.